This T cell receptor beta chain appears in the sequencing data of a study of blood T cell repertoires in COVID-19. In the source study's methods: Quantification of nucleated cells was approximated via reference gene primer amplification. Profiling relied on immunoSEQ multiplex PCR, and the TCRdb table lists in-frame clones only, not all of them. The V and J calls and clone size come from that table; D and trimming were worked out from the DNA. The data contain over 45,000 clones, 70% to 85% of them seen just once; the ten biggest clones take up around a sixth. This clonotype originated in a man aged 65-85 years with active COVID-19. The sequencing sample was made of peripheral blood.

The CDR3 protein is CASSEGGTGLYEQYF. DNA for the CDR3: TGTGCCAGCAGTGAAGGGGGGACAGGGCTCTACGAGCAGTACTTC. The chain carries TRBV6-1 and TRBJ2-5; the match to TRBD1 covers 9 bases. The end of the DNA fits TRBJ2-7 better, so the J call may be wrong. Germline V gene data show CDR1 as MNHNS and CDR2 as SASEGT. The CDR3 sequence is 15 residues long.